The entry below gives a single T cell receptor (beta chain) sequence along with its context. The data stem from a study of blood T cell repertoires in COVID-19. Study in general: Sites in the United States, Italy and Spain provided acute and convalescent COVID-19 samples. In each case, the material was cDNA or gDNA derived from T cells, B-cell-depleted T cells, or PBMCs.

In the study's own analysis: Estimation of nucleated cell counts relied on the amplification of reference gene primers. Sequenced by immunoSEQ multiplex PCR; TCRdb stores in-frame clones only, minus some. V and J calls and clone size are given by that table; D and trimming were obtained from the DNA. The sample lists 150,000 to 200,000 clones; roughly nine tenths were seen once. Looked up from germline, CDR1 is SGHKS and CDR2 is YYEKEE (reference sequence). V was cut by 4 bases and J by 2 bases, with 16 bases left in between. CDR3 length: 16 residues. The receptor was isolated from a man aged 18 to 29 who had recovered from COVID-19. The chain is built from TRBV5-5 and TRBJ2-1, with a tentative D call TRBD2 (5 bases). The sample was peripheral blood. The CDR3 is CASSPDSQRAYNEQFF. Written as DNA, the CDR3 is TGTGCCAGCAGCCCGGACTCGCAGAGGGCCTACAATGAGCAGTTCTTC. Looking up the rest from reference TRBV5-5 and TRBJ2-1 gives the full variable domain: DAGVTQSPTHLIKTRGQQVTLRCSPISGHKSVSWYQQVLGQGPQFIFQYYEKEERGRGNFPDRFSARQFPNYSSELNVNALLLGDSALYLCASSPDSQRAYNEQFFGPGTRLTVL.